This T cell receptor beta chain was sequenced in a study of CD8+ T cells in alopecia areata. Treatment: oral pan-JAK inhibitor, 5-10 mg twice daily. CD4+ and CD8+ T cells were sorted from PBMCs. The V and J ends lost 1 base and 4 bases, in that order; junction bases with no gene match: 5. This CDR3 is built from 15 residues. The germline V gene encodes CDR1 SGHDT and CDR2 YYEEEE. RNA, once extracted, was reverse transcribed into cDNA for use as the sequencing template. Profiled with immunoSEQ multiplex PCR; TCRdb holds only in-frame clones, not every one. The sample lists around 300,000 clones, roughly 60% occurring once.

The chain recombines TRBV5-6 with TRBJ2-7; 10 positions match TRBD2. The specimen was CD4+ T cells sorted from blood, collected at week 52, from a patient treated with tofacitinib. The clonotype comes from a human donor with alopecia areata. In nucleotides, the CDR3 is TGTGCCAGCAGCTTGAGAGGACTAGCGGAATACGAGCAGTACTTC. Amino acid sequence: CASSLRGLAEYEQYF.